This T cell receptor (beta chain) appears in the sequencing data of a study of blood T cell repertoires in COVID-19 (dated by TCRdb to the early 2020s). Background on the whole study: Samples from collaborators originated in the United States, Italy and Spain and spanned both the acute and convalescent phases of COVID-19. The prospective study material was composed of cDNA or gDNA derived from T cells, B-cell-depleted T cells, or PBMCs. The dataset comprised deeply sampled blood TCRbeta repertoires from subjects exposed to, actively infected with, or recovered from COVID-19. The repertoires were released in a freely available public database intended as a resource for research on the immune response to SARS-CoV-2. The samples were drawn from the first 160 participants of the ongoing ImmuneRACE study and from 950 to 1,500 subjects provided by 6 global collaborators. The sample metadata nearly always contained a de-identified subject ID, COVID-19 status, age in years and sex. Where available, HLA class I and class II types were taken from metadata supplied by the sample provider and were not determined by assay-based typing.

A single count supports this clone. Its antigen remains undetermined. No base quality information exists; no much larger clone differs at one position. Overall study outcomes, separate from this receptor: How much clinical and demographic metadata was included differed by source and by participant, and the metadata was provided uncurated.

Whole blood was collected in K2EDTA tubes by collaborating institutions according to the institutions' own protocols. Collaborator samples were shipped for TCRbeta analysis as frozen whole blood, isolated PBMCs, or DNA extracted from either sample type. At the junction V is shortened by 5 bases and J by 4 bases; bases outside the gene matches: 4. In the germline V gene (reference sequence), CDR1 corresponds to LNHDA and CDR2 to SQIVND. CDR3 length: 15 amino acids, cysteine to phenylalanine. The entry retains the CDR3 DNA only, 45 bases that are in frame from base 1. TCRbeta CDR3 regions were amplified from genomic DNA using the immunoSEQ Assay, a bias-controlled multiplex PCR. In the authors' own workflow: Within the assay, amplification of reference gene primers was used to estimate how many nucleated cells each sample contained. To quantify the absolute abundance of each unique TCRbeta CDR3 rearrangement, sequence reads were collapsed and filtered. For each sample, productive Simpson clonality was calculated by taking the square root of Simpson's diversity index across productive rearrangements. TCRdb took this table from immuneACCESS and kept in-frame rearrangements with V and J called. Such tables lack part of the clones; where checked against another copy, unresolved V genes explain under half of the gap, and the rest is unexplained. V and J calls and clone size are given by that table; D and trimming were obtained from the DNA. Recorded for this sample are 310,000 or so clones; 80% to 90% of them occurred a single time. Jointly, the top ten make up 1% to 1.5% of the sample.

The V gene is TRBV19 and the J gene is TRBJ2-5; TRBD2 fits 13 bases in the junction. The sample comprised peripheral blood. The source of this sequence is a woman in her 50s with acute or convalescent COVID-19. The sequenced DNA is TGTGCCAGTAGTCCGGGACTAGCGGGAAGAGAGACCCAGTACTTC. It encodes CASSPGLAGRETQYF. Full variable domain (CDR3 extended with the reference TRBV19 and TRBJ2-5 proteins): DGGITQSPKYLFRKEGQNVTLSCEQNLNHDAMYWYRQDPGQGLRLIYYSQIVNDFQKGDIAEGYSVSREKKESFPLTVTSAQKNPTAFYLCASSPGLAGRETQYFGPGTRLLVL.